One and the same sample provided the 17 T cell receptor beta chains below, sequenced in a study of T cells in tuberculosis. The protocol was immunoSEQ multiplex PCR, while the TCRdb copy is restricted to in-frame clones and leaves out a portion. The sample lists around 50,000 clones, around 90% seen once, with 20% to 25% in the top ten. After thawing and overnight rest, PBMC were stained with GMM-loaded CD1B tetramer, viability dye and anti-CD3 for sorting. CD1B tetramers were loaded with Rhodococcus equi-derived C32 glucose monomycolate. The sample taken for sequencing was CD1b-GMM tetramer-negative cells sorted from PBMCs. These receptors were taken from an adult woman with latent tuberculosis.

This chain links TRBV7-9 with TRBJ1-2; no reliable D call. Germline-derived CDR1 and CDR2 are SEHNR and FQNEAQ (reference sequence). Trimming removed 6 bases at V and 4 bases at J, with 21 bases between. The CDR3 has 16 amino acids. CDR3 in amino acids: CASSRWSREDSYGYTF. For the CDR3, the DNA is TGTGCCAGCAGTCGCTGGTCTCGCGAGGATTCCTATGGCTACACCTTC.

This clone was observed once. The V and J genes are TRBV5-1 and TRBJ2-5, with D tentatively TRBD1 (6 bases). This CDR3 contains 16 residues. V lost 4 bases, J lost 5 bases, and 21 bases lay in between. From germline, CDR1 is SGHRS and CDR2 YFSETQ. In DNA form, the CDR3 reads TGCGCCAGCAGCATATCACCTACAGGGATCTCGGAGACCCAGTACTTC. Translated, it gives CASSISPTGISETQYF.

The CDR3 here is CSAAGSYEQYF. The CDR3 DNA follows: TGCAGTGCTGCGGGGAGTTACGAGCAGTACTTC. The chain uses TRBV20-1 and TRBJ2-7, with a possible D match to TRBD2 (6 bases). The ends were cut back, 5 bases at V and 4 bases at J, with 9 bases in the middle. This CDR3 is 11 amino acids long. CDR1 is DFQATT and CDR2 is SNEGSKA in the germline V gene (reference sequence).

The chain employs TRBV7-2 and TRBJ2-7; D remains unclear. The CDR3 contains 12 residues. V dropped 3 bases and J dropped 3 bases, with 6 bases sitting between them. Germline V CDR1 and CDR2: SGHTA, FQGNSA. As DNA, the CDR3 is TGTGCCAGCAGCTTTTCTATCTACGAGCAGTACTTC. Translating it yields CASSFSIYEQYF.

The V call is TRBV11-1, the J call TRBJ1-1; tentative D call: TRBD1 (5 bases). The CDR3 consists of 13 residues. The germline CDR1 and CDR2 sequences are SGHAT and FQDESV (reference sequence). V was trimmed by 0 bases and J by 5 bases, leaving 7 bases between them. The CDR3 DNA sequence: TGTGCCAGCAGCTTAGCAGGGGTAACTGAAGCTTTCTTT. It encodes CASSLAGVTEAFF.

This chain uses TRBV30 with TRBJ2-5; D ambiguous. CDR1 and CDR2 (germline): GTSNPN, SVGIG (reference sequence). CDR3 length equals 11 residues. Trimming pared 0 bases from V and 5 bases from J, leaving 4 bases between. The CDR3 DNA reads TGTGCCTGGAGTGTAGCGGAGACCCAGTACTTC. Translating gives CAWSVAETQYF.

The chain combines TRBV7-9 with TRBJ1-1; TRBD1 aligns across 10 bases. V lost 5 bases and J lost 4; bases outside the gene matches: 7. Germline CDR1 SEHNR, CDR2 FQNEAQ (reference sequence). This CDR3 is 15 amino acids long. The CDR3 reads CASSPTRDRGTEAFF. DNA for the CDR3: TGTGCCAGCAGCCCCACCAGGGACAGGGGCACTGAAGCTTTCTTT.

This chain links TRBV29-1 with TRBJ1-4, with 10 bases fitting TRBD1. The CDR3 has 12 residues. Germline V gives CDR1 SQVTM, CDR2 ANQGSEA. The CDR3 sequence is CNTRTGGEKLFF. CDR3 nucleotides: TGCAACACGAGGACAGGGGGTGAAAAACTGTTTTTT.

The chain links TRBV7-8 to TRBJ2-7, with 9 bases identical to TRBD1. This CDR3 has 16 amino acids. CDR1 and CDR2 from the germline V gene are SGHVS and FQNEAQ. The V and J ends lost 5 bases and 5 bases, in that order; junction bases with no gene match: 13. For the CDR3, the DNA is TGTGCCAGCAGCGTATATCGGGGACAGGGTTCTCACGAGCAGTACTTC. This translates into CASSVYRGQGSHEQYF.

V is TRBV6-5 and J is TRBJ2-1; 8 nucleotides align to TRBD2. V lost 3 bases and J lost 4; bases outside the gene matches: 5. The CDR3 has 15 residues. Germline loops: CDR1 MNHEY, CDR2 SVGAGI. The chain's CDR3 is CASSYSGGLYNEQFF. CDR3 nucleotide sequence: TGTGCCAGCAGTTATTCGGGGGGGCTGTACAATGAGCAGTTCTTC.

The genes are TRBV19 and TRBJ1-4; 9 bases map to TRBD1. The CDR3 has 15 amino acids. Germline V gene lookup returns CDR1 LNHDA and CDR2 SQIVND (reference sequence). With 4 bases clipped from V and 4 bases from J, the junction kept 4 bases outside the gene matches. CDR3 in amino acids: CASSRRTGVNEKLFF. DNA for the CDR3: TGTGCCAGTAGTAGGCGGACAGGGGTTAATGAAAAACTGTTTTTT.

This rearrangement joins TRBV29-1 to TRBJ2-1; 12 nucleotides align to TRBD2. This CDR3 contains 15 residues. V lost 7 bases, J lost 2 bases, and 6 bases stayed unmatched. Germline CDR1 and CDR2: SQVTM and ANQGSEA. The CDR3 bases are TGCAGCGGAAGACTAGCGGGAGAGCCCTACAATGAGCAGTTCTTC. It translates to CSGRLAGEPYNEQFF.

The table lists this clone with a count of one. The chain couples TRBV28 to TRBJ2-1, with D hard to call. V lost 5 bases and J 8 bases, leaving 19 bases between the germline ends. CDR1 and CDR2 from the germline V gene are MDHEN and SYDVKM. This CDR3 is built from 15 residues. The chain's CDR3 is CASSPLRQMGHEQFF. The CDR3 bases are TGTGCCAGCAGTCCATTAAGACAAATGGGCCATGAGCAGTTCTTC.

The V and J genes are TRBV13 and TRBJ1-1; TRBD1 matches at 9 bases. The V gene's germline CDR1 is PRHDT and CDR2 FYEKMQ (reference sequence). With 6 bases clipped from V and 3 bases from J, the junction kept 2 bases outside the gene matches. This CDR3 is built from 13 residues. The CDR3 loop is CASSWDRDTEAFF. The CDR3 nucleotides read TGTGCCAGCAGTTGGGACAGGGACACTGAAGCTTTCTTT.

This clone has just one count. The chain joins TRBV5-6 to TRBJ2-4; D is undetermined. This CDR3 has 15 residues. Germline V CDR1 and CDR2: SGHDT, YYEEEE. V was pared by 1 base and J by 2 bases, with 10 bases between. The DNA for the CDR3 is TGTGCCAGCAGCTTGTTTGAGTCTACCAAAAACATTCAGTACTTC. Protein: CASSLFESTKNIQYF.

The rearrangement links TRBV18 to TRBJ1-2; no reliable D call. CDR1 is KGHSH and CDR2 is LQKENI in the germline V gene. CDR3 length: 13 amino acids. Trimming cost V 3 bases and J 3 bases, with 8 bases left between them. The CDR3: CASSPLIDYGYTF. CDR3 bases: TGTGCCAGCTCACCCTTGATAGACTATGGCTACACCTTC.

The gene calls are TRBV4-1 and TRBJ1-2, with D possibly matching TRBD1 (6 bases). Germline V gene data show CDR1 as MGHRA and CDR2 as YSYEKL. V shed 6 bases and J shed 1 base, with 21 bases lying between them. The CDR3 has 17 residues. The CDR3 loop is CASSSLGRGKNNYGYTF. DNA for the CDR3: TGCGCCAGCAGTTCACTCGGCAGGGGCAAGAATAACTATGGCTACACCTTC.